One T cell receptor beta chain is described in this entry. Germline CDR1 and CDR2: LNHDA and SQIVND (reference sequence). CDR3 size: 11 residues. V was shortened by 7 bases and J by 3 bases, with 6 bases between the two germline ends. This sample was included in a study of tumour-infiltrating T cells in Burkitt lymphoma. Study information: Productive clonality predicted overall and progression-free survival.

TCRdb keeps only in-frame clones here, not all; method: immunoSEQ multiplex PCR. Here the sample spans about 15,000 clones, 80% being singletons. The receptor was isolated from a human donor with diffuse large B-cell lymphoma. Sequences were obtained from tumor tissue. The J gene is TRBJ1-1, the V gene TRBV19; D is unclear. The CDR3 here is CASKEYTEAFF. CDR3 nucleotides: TGTGCCAGTAAGGAGTACACTGAAGCTTTCTTT.